The next 20 T cell receptor beta chains were all read from a single sample in a study of blood T cell repertoires in COVID-19. Sequencing was performed with immunoSEQ multiplex PCR; in TCRdb, only in-frame clones are kept and a portion is missing. The data hold about 130,000 clones, with roughly four fifths observed a single time. Sequenced sample: peripheral blood. The receptors come from a woman in her fifties or sixties with acute or convalescent COVID-19.

The V gene is TRBV12-5, the J gene TRBJ1-2; 9 bases agree with TRBD1. The CDR3 runs 14 residues. The V gene end was trimmed by 6 bases and the J gene end by 7 bases; junction bases not matched to a gene: 9. Looked up from germline, CDR1 is LGHNT and CDR2 is FRNRAP. CDR3 DNA sequence: TGTGCTAGTGGCACTATTACAGGGGGCGGTGGCTACACCTTC. It encodes CASGTITGGGGYTF.

This chain connects TRBV4-2 to TRBJ2-3, with 12 positions matching TRBD2. Trimming removed 3 bases from V and 6 bases from J; junction bases left unmatched: 13. The CDR3 covers 18 residues. Looked up from germline, CDR1 is LGHNA and CDR2 is YNFKEQ. CDR3 nucleotide sequence: TGTGCCAGCAGCCAGAACTCCAAGGGCCTAGCGGGGGGGGATACGCAGTATTTT. It is translated as CASSQNSKGLAGGDTQYF.

This sequence joins TRBV7-9 and TRBJ2-7, with D unclear. V was shortened by 5 bases and J by 2 bases, with 10 bases between the two germline ends. The CDR3 loop spans 13 amino acids. Germline assignment: CDR1 SEHNR and CDR2 FQNEAQ (reference sequence). CDR3: CASSQRGTYEQYF. CDR3 in DNA: TGTGCCAGCAGCCAGCGCGGTACCTACGAGCAGTACTTC.

The chain carries TRBV30 and TRBJ1-6, with 10 nucleotides matching TRBD1. The CDR3 extends over 18 amino acids. Germline V lookup: CDR1 GTSNPN, CDR2 SVGIG (reference sequence). V shed 3 bases and J 8 bases; nucleotides not matched to a gene: 16. In DNA form, the CDR3 reads TGTGCCTGGAGGGGGACAGGGGACCCGGTATGGTGGGATTCACCCCTCCACTTT. It encodes CAWRGTGDPVWWDSPLHF. The full variable domain, completed using reference TRBV30 and TRBJ1-6, is SQTIHQWPATLVQPVGSPLSLECTVEGTSNPNLYWYRQAAGRGLQLLFYSVGIGQISSEVPQNLSASRPQDRQFILSSKKLLLSDSGFYLCAWRGTGDPVWWDSPLHFGNGTRLTVT.

The V call is TRBV10-1, the J call TRBJ1-4; D is unclear. Germline V lookup: CDR1 WNHNN, CDR2 SYGVQD (reference sequence). Trimming removed 4 bases at V and 10 bases at J, with 10 bases between. The CDR3 runs to 12 residues. This chain's CDR3 is CASSAGEGKLFF. Written as DNA, the CDR3 is TGCGCCAGCAGTGCGGGCGAGGGAAAACTGTTTTTT.

The rearrangement links TRBV3-1 (or the pseudogene TRBV3-2) to TRBJ1-2, with D perhaps matching TRBD1 (5 bases). The CDR3 extends over 15 amino acids. Trimming left V 0 bases short and J 4 bases short, with 12 bases between. Per the germline V gene, CDR1 is LGHDT and CDR2 is YNNKEL (reference sequence). The CDR3 nucleotides read TGTGCCAGCAGCCAAGATGACAGCCCACGCTATGGCTACACCTTC. Amino acid sequence: CASSQDDSPRYGYTF.

The V and J genes are TRBV19 and TRBJ1-2; D may be TRBD1 (6 bases). V was trimmed by 2 bases and J by 12 bases, leaving 13 bases between them. The CDR3 consists of 12 residues. Germline loops: CDR1 LNHDA, CDR2 SQIVND (reference sequence). Here the CDR3 reads CASSISGTSHTF. DNA for the CDR3: TGTGCCAGTAGTATATCCGGGACATCGCACACCTTC. The variable domain in full, completed from reference TRBV19 and TRBJ1-2, reads DGGITQSPKYLFRKEGQNVTLSCEQNLNHDAMYWYRQDPGQGLRLIYYSQIVNDFQKGDIAEGYSVSREKKESFPLTVTSAQKNPTAFYLCASSISGTSHTFGSGTRLTVV.

The chain is built from TRBV7-9 and TRBJ2-7; D might be TRBD1 (5 bases). Trimming stripped 1 base from V and 6 bases from J, with 10 bases between. CDR3 length equals 13 residues. Germline values: CDR1 SEHNR, CDR2 FQNEAQ (reference sequence). The CDR3 reads CASSLEGIGEQYF. The DNA for the CDR3 is TGTGCCAGCAGCTTAGAGGGGATCGGCGAGCAGTACTTC.

The chain joins TRBV6-1 to TRBJ1-1; D is undetermined. The CDR3 runs to 15 residues. Germline CDR1 and CDR2: MNHNS and SASEGT. V was cut by 2 bases and J by 5 bases, with 15 bases left in between. Written as DNA, the CDR3 is TGTGCCAGCAGTGAACTTCTAGGCGTGGGTACTGAAGCTTTCTTT. It encodes CASSELLGVGTEAFF.

This clone came up a few times. The V gene is TRBV19, the J gene TRBJ2-5, with 8 nucleotides matching TRBD2. Per the germline V gene, CDR1 is LNHDA and CDR2 is SQIVND (reference sequence). CDR3 size: 13 residues. Trimming cost V 4 bases and J 4 bases; bases outside gene matches: 2. CDR3 DNA sequence: TGTGCCAGTAGTAGCGCGGGGGGAGAGACCCAGTACTTC. Protein product: CASSSAGGETQYF.

The J gene is TRBJ2-1, the V gene TRBV24-1, with 8 bases lining up with TRBD2. V shed 7 bases and J 4 bases; nucleotides not matched to a gene: 11. CDR1 and CDR2 (germline): KGHDR, SFDVKD. The CDR3 extends over 16 amino acids. The chain's CDR3 is CATSSPGGDDYNEQFF. DNA for the CDR3: TGTGCCACCAGCTCCCCGGGAGGGGATGATTACAATGAGCAGTTCTTC.

V usage is TRBV6-5 and J usage is TRBJ1-1, with TRBD1 identical over 9 bases. The CDR3 is 15 amino acids. The V segment lost 5 bases and the J segment 5 bases; nucleotides outside the gene matches: 9. The germline CDR1 and CDR2 sequences are MNHEY and SVGAGI. DNA for the CDR3: TGTGCCAGCAGTACCCGGGACAGGGTAAGGACTGAAGCTTTCTTT. As protein: CASSTRDRVRTEAFF.

This sequence joins TRBV7-9 and TRBJ1-3, with D uncertain. Trimming took 4 bases from V and 0 from J, leaving 13 bases between them. CDR1 and CDR2 from the germline V gene are SEHNR and FQNEAQ (reference sequence). The CDR3 has 16 amino acids. The CDR3 reads CASSSTQVNSGNTIYF. The CDR3 region has the DNA TGTGCCAGCAGCTCGACTCAAGTCAACTCTGGAAACACCATATATTTT.

This chain uses TRBV10-3 with TRBJ1-5; 8 nucleotides align to TRBD1. Germline values: CDR1 ENHRY, CDR2 SYGVKD. V lost 4 bases to trimming and J lost 7 bases; unmatched junction nucleotides: 3. This CDR3 spans 13 amino acids. This chain's CDR3 is CAISGDRYQPQHF. The CDR3 DNA is TGTGCCATCAGTGGGGACAGGTACCAGCCCCAGCATTTT.

This chain joins TRBV9 and TRBJ1-2; the match to TRBD1 covers 8 bases. Looked up from germline, CDR1 is SGDLS and CDR2 is YYNGEE. The CDR3 has 14 residues. J gave up 4 bases and V 0 bases, and 2 bases lay outside the gene matches. The CDR3 reads CASSVGDRPYGYTF. CDR3 DNA sequence: TGTGCCAGCAGCGTAGGGGACAGGCCCTATGGCTACACCTTC.

This rearrangement joins TRBV29-1 to TRBJ1-1; no reliable D call. The CDR3 is made up of 15 amino acids. Germline CDR1 is SQVTM and CDR2 is ANQGSEA. Trimming left V 2 bases short and J 1 base short, with 14 bases between. CDR3 region: CSVEPKLRRNTEAFF. In nucleotides, the CDR3 is TGCAGCGTTGAACCTAAGCTAAGGAGGAACACTGAAGCTTTCTTT.

V is TRBV19 and J is TRBJ1-2; D possibly corresponds to TRBD1 (5 bases). Trimming left V 0 bases short and J 6 bases short, with 8 bases between. Germline V lookup: CDR1 LNHDA, CDR2 SQIVND (reference sequence). The length of the CDR3 is 13 residues. Written as DNA, the CDR3 is TGTGCCAGTAGTATAGAAGGAGGGGATGGCTACACCTTC. This sequence encodes CASSIEGGDGYTF.

J is TRBJ1-5 and V is TRBV5-1, with D maybe TRBD1 (5 bases). CDR1 is SGHRS and CDR2 is YFSETQ in the germline V gene. Deletions cut 2 bases from V and 2 bases from J, with 8 bases between. The CDR3 is 14 residues long. CDR3 residues: CASSLGEGNQPQHF. CDR3 DNA sequence: TGCGCCAGCAGCTTAGGGGAGGGCAATCAGCCCCAGCATTTT.

The rearrangement links TRBV29-1 to TRBJ1-2; 8 bases match TRBD1. V lost 4 bases to trimming and J lost 8 bases; unmatched junction nucleotides: 6. CDR1 is SQVTM and CDR2 is ANQGSEA in the germline V gene. There are 12 residues in the CDR3. In DNA form, the CDR3 reads TGCAGCGTTGGTGGGACAGGCGGGGGCTACACCTTC. It codes for CSVGGTGGGYTF.

The chain carries TRBV2 and TRBJ1-2; D may be TRBD1 (5 bases). Trimming took 6 bases from V and 0 from J, leaving 8 bases between them. CDR3 length: 13 residues. CDR1 and CDR2 (germline): SNHLY, FYNNEI. Here the CDR3 reads CASRQESNYGYTF. CDR3 nucleotides: TGTGCCAGCAGACAGGAGTCTAACTATGGCTACACCTTC. Full variable domain (outside the CDR3, taken from reference TRBV2 and TRBJ1-2): EPEVTQTPSHQVTQMGQEVILRCVPISNHLYFYWYRQILGQKVEFLVSFYNNEISEKSEIFDDQFSVERPDGSNFTLKIRSTKLEDSAMYFCASRQESNYGYTFGSGTRLTVV.